What follows are 18 T cell receptor beta chains derived from one specimen sequenced in a study of T cells in Graves' hyperthyroidism and ophthalmopathy. The CDR3 regions of TCR beta were amplified from RNA transcripts. Initially, a first-round RT-PCR of the TCR CDR3 employed the HTBI primer set. MiXCR, applied by TCRdb to the multiplex PCR reads, yields one record per CDR3 protein. The sample shows 350,000 or so distinct CDR3 sequences, 18% of them seen only once. The sequenced material came from blood. These receptors were collected from a woman in her forties with Graves' ophthalmopathy.

This clonotype was found many times. The rearrangement joins TRBV9 to TRBJ1-6; D ambiguous. Germline V lookup: CDR1 SGDLS, CDR2 YYNGEE. The CDR3 spans 16 residues. With 4 bases removed from V and 2 bases from J, the gap between germline ends came to 13 bases. CDR3 DNA sequence: TGTGCCAGCAGCAAAAGCGGGATTACCTATAATTCACCCCTCCACTTT. Its protein product is CASSKSGITYNSPLHF.

This clonotype was counted ten times or more. The rearrangement uses TRBV20-1 and TRBJ2-7, with TRBD2 matching over 10 bases. Germline V gene lookup returns CDR1 DFQATT and CDR2 SNEGSKA (reference sequence). This CDR3 comprises 14 residues. After removal of 1 base from V and 6 bases from J, the junction contained 6 bases not matched to a gene. CDR3 DNA: TGCAGTGCTAGAGCTACTAGCGGGATAGGCGAGCAGTACTTC. Its translation: CSARATSGIGEQYF.

This clonotype was counted many times. This sequence joins TRBV12-3 or TRBV12-4 and TRBJ2-3, with D tentatively TRBD1 or TRBD2 (6 bases each). The CDR3 has 15 amino acids. V was shortened by 6 bases and J by 5 bases, with 18 bases between the two germline ends. As DNA, the CDR3 is TGTGCCAGCAGCTTAAAAGGGGGGTCAGGAGATACGCAGTATTTT. Residues: CASSLKGGSGDTQYF.

This clonotype was found a few times. The rearrangement links TRBV30 to TRBJ2-7; 12 positions match TRBD2. The ends lost 1 base at V and 0 bases at J; junction bases unmatched: 4. Germline assignment: CDR1 GTSNPN and CDR2 SVGIG (reference sequence). The CDR3 has 16 residues. The CDR3 loop reads CAWSGLAGVNSYEQYF. The CDR3 nucleotides read TGTGCCTGGAGTGGACTAGCGGGAGTGAACTCCTACGAGCAGTACTTC.

At least ten counts were recorded for this clonotype. The chain uses TRBV12-3 or TRBV12-4 and TRBJ1-2; 8 bases agree with TRBD1. V was clipped by 6 bases and J by 10 bases; unmatched bases: 16. This CDR3 contains 15 residues. CDR3 loop: CASRSTGGPGLNYTF. The CDR3 nucleotides read TGTGCCAGCAGATCCACAGGGGGGCCGGGATTAAACTACACCTTC.

At least ten counts were recorded for this clonotype. The chain carries TRBV5-1 and TRBJ1-1; D perhaps matches TRBD1 (5 bases). In germline, CDR1 is SGHRS, CDR2 YFSETQ. With 0 bases removed from V and 6 bases from J, the gap between germline ends came to 15 bases. The CDR3 has 15 residues. CDR3 protein: CASSLGGAQVAEAFF. Here the CDR3 DNA reads TGCGCCAGCAGCTTGGGAGGGGCGCAAGTAGCTGAAGCTTTCTTT. Using reference TRBV5-1 and TRBJ1-1 for the parts outside the CDR3, the full variable domain is KAGVTQTPRYLIKTRGQQVTLSCSPISGHRSVSWYQQTPGQGLQFLFEYFSETQRNKGNFPGRFSGRQFSNSRSEMNVSTLELGDSALYLCASSLGGAQVAEAFFGQGTRLTVV.

The sample holds many counts of this clonotype. This chain joins TRBV12-3 or TRBV12-4 and TRBJ1-1; TRBD1 might be the D (6 bases). V was cut by 7 bases and J by 10 bases, with 16 bases left in between. The CDR3 extends over 12 amino acids. The CDR3 here is CASTRRGRGAFF. The CDR3 nucleotides are TGTGCCAGCACCAGGAGAGGCAGGGGAGCTTTCTTT.

This clonotype was observed a few times. This rearrangement joins TRBV12-3 or TRBV12-4 to TRBJ1-2; TRBD1 matches 10 bases. The CDR3 consists of 16 residues. V lost 6 bases to trimming and J lost 2 bases; unmatched junction nucleotides: 9. The CDR3 spells CASSRQRQGANYGYTF. The CDR3 DNA sequence: TGTGCCAGCAGCCGGCAACGACAGGGGGCGAACTATGGCTACACCTTC.

The V call is TRBV29-1, the J call TRBJ2-7; the D is unclear. The CDR3 contains 11 residues. V lost 5 bases and J 4 bases, leaving 9 bases between the germline ends. Per the germline V gene, CDR1 is SQVTM and CDR2 is ANQGSEA. This CDR3 reads CSVSERYEQYF. The CDR3 bases are TGCAGCGTTTCGGAGAGGTACGAGCAGTACTTC.

The chain is built from TRBV27 and TRBJ2-7; 8 bases line up with TRBD1. After removal of 3 bases from V and 1 base from J, the junction contained 11 bases not matched to a gene. CDR3 length: 17 residues. The germline V gene encodes CDR1 MNHEY and CDR2 SMNVEV (reference sequence). The DNA of the CDR3 is TGTGCCAGCAGTTTGTCCGGGACAGGCCGTAAGTCCTACGAGCAGTACTTC. It yields the protein CASSLSGTGRKSYEQYF.

The V gene is TRBV12-3 or TRBV12-4, the J gene TRBJ2-1, with D tentatively TRBD1 (6 bases). The V end lost 4 bases, the J end lost 8 bases, and 9 bases lay between the germline ends. This CDR3 contains 12 residues. The CDR3 bases are TGTGCCAGCAGTTCTACAGGGTATGAGCAGTTCTTC. Translated, it gives CASSSTGYEQFF.

This clonotype was counted many times. V and J are TRBV19 and TRBJ1-1; D is ambiguous. CDR1 is LNHDA and CDR2 is SQIVND in the germline V gene (reference sequence). The germline V and J ends were trimmed by 5 bases and 4 bases, with 11 bases remaining between them. This CDR3 region has 13 residues. CDR3 nucleotides: TGTGCCAGTAGTGGATTGTTGGGCACTGAAGCTTTCTTT. Translating it yields CASSGLLGTEAFF.

The sample holds many counts of this clonotype. In DNA, the CDR3 is TGTGCCAGCAGTTACGTATCGGACAGAAAAGCTTTCTTT. It translates to CASSYVSDRKAFF. V is TRBV6-2 or TRBV6-3 and J is TRBJ1-1; D is possibly TRBD1 (6 bases). V gave up 2 bases and J gave up 9 bases, with 13 bases separating them. The CDR3 length is 13 residues. Germline CDR1 is MNHEY and CDR2 is SVGEGT.

This clonotype was seen ten or more times. The chain has TRBV12-3 or TRBV12-4 and TRBJ2-4; D ambiguous. The CDR3 is made up of 14 amino acids. The V gene lost 2 bases and the J gene lost 0 bases, with 5 bases spanning the gap. This CDR3 reads CASSLSLAKNIQYF. CDR3 coding DNA: TGTGCCAGCAGTTTATCACTAGCCAAAAACATTCAGTACTTC.

This chain uses TRBV9 with TRBJ1-1, with TRBD1 matching 11 bases. The CDR3 has 18 amino acids. CDR1 and CDR2 from the germline V gene are SGDLS and YYNGEE. V was pared by 0 bases and J by 3 bases, with 10 bases of the junction left unmatched. The CDR3 DNA reads as TGTGCCAGCAGCGTAGGGACAGGGGGCTCGAATTTGGACACTGAAGCTTTCTTT. It translates to CASSVGTGGSNLDTEAFF.

A note on this clonotype: At one end, the junction sequence differs from germline, possibly due to a read error. This chain uses TRBV12-3 or TRBV12-4 with TRBJ1-1; D is undetermined. The CDR3 covers 11 residues. The chain's CDR3 is CATSLNTEACF. DNA of the CDR3: TGTGCCACCAGTTTAAACACTGAAGCTTGCTTT.

Ten or more counts support this clonotype. The chain employs TRBV7-2 and TRBJ2-7; no definite D call. V dropped 7 bases and J dropped 1 base, with 14 bases sitting between them. This CDR3 contains 14 residues. CDR1 is SGHTA and CDR2 is FQGNSA in the germline V gene. CDR3 coding DNA: TGTGCCAGCATGCCCCGGCCGGATTCCTACGAGCAGTACTTC. It codes for CASMPRPDSYEQYF.

This clonotype appeared a single time. The V call is TRBV19, the J call TRBJ2-3; 10 nucleotides line up with TRBD2. V shed 6 bases, J shed 1 base, and the junction held 7 bases outside the gene matches. Germline V gene lookup returns CDR1 LNHDA and CDR2 SQIVND (reference sequence). The CDR3 covers 16 residues. The DNA for the CDR3 is TGTGCCAGTAGCTCCTCCGGGACTAGCGGCACAGATACGCAGTATTTT. Protein product: CASSSSGTSGTDTQYF.